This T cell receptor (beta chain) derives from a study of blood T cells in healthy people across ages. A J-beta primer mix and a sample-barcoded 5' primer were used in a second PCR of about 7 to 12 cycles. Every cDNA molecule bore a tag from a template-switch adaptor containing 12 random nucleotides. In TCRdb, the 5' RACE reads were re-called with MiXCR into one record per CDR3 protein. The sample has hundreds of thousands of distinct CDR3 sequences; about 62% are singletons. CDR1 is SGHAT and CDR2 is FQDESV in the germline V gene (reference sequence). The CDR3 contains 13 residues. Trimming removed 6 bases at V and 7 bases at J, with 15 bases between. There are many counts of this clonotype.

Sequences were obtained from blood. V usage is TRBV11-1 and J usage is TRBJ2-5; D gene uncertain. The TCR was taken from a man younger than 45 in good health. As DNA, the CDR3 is TGTGCCAGCAGTGCTGGACGTCCCGGGACCCAGTACTTC. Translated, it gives CASSAGRPGTQYF. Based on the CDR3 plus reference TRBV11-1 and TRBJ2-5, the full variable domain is EAEVAQSPRYKITEKSQAVAFWCDPISGHATLYWYRQILGQGPELLVQFQDESVVDDSQLPKDRFSAERLKGVDSTLKIQPAELGDSAMYLCASSAGRPGTQYFGPGTRLLVL.